One sample yielded the 9 T cell receptor beta chains listed below, sequenced in a study of early T cells in non-severe SARS-CoV-2 infection. Each CDR3 protein gets one entry after TCRdb re-called the 5' RACE reads with MiXCR. The sample includes approximately 110,000 distinct CDR3 sequences, 15% of them seen just once. Sample: whole blood. These receptors originate from an adult who was a healthcare worker with PCR-confirmed SARS-CoV-2 infection or an uninfected control (not recorded which).

This clonotype has a handful of counts. This chain uses TRBV15 with TRBJ2-3; perhaps TRBD2 as D (6 bases). The CDR3 has 16 residues. CDR1 is LNHNV, CDR2 YYDKDF, per germline (reference sequence). V was cut by 0 bases and J by 0 bases, with 10 bases left in between. The CDR3 region is CATSRDIGLSTDTQYF. The CDR3, as DNA: TGTGCCACCAGCAGAGATATCGGACTAAGCACAGATACGCAGTATTTT.

The chain is built from TRBV11-2 and TRBJ2-7; 11 bases are a match to TRBD2. Germline V gene data show CDR1 as SGHAT and CDR2 as FQNNGV. J lost 5 bases, V lost 4 bases, and 7 bases had no gene match. CDR3 length equals 15 residues. DNA for the CDR3: TGTGCCAGCAGCTCCCGACTAGCGGGGCTCCACGAGCAGTACTTC. This codes for CASSSRLAGLHEQYF.

The table lists this clonotype with many counts. V is TRBV19 and J is TRBJ1-5; possible D gene TRBD1, 5 bases. This CDR3 is built from 14 residues. The V gene's germline CDR1 is LNHDA and CDR2 SQIVND (reference sequence). Trimming removed 3 bases from V and 4 bases from J, with 10 bases in between. CDR3 sequence reads: CASSIWGPNQPQHF. In nucleotides, the CDR3 is TGTGCCAGTAGTATCTGGGGACCTAATCAGCCCCAGCATTTT.

The rearrangement uses TRBV29-1 and TRBJ1-5; 8 positions agree with TRBD1. The CDR3 has 13 residues. V dropped 5 bases and J dropped 6; count of bases not matched to a gene: 6. Germline CDR1 SQVTM, CDR2 ANQGSEA. CDR3 in DNA: TGCAGCGTTTCACAGGGGGTCGGTCAGCCCCAGCATTTT. It translates to CSVSQGVGQPQHF.

This clonotype was seen a few times. The chain joins TRBV6-6 to TRBJ1-2; a weak D match, TRBD1 (6 bases). The germline V gene encodes CDR1 MNHNY and CDR2 SVGAGI (reference sequence). This CDR3 comprises 15 residues. V was shortened by 6 bases and J by 4 bases, with 18 bases between the two germline ends. The CDR3 coding sequence is TGTGCCAGCAGGGCTCACAGGGATTCTGGCTATGGCTACACCTTC. This encodes CASRAHRDSGYGYTF.

Concerning this clonotype: A clone one base away is much larger, so this may be a read error. The rearrangement links TRBV6-6 to TRBJ1-1; weak D call: TRBD1 (5 bases). From germline, CDR1 is MNHNY and CDR2 SVGAGI (reference sequence). V lost 5 bases and J 1 base, leaving 14 bases between the germline ends. The CDR3 is 15 amino acids. This CDR3 reads CASSHTSTANTEAFF. CDR3 nucleotides: TGTGCCAGCAGTCACACTTCGACAGCGAACACTGAAGCTTTCTTT.

The rearrangement joins TRBV12-3 or TRBV12-4 to TRBJ2-5, with D perhaps matching TRBD2 (5 bases). Trimming left V 2 bases short and J 2 bases short, with 18 bases between. This CDR3 spans 17 amino acids. The CDR3 bases are TGTGCCAGCAGTTTAATTTCTAGCAGGCTAAAACAAGAGACCCAGTACTTC. Its protein is CASSLISSRLKQETQYF.

This clonotype has a handful of counts. V gene TRBV11-2 combines with J gene TRBJ2-5, with TRBD2 as a possible D gene (6 bases). The CDR3 contains 15 residues. The germline gives CDR1 SGHAT, CDR2 FQNNGV. The ends were cut back, 3 bases at V and 5 bases at J, with 16 bases in the middle. CDR3 amino acids: CASSFLSGAGETQYF. CDR3 coding DNA: TGTGCCAGCAGCTTCCTTTCTGGGGCGGGGGAGACCCAGTACTTC.

There are a few counts of this clonotype. This chain joins TRBV3-1 and TRBJ2-6, with D unresolved. This CDR3 has 15 residues. Germline assignment: CDR1 LGHDT and CDR2 YNNKEL (reference sequence). The V end lost 4 bases, the J end lost 0 bases, and 7 bases lay between the germline ends. The CDR3 region is CASSPTRSGANVLTF. The CDR3 DNA reads as TGTGCCAGCAGCCCGACCCGCTCTGGGGCCAACGTCCTGACTTTC.